The clone carrying this TCR beta chain was observed a few times. TCRdb reanalysed the RT-PCR reads using MiXCR and keeps one entry per CDR3 protein. The sample lists hundreds of thousands of distinct CDR3 sequences, about 14% seen once, with 9.5% to 13% in the top ten. Trimming took 3 bases from V and 1 from J, leaving 13 bases between them. Germline V gene lookup returns CDR1 GTSNPN and CDR2 SVGIG (reference sequence). CDR3 length: 15 residues. This record comes from a study of patients and donors after allogeneic stem cell transplantation. The sample consisted of blood, either unsorted or a sorted T cell fraction (not recorded which). The chain recombines TRBV30 with TRBJ1-3; D is uncertain. The TCR sequence derives from a human donor who was either an allogeneic HSCT recipient or a stem cell or donor lymphocyte infusion donor (not recorded which). It is not recorded whose cells these are; they may come from a transplant donor. In nucleotides, the CDR3 is TGTGCCTGGAGAGATAGAGGGATTTCTGGAAACACCATATATTTT. Amino acid sequence: CAWRDRGISGNTIYF.